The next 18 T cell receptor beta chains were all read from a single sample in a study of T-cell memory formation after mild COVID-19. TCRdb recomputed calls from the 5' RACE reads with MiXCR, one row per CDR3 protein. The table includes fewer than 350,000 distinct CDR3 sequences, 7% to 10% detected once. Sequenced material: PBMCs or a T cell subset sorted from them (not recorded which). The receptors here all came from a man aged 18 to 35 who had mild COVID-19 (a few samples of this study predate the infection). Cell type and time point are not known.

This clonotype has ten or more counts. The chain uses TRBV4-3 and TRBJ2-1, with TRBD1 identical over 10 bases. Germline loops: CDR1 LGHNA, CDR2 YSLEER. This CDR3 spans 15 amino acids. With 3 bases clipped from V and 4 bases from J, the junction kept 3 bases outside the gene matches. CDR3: CASSQDRGGYNEQFF. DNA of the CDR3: TGCGCCAGCAGCCAGGACAGGGGGGGATACAATGAGCAGTTCTTC.

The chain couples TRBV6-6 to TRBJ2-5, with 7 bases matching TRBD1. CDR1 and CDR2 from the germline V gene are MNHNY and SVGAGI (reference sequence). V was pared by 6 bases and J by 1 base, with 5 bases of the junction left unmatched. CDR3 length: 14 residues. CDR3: CASRSDRTQETQYF. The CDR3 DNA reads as TGTGCCAGCAGATCGGACAGGACCCAAGAGACCCAGTACTTC.

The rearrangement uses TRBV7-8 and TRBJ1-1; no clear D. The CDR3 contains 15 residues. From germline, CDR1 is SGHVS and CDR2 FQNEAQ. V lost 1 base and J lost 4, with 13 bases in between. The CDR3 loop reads CASSLGSSRGTEAFF. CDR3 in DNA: TGTGCCAGCAGCTTAGGCTCCTCCCGCGGCACTGAAGCTTTCTTT.

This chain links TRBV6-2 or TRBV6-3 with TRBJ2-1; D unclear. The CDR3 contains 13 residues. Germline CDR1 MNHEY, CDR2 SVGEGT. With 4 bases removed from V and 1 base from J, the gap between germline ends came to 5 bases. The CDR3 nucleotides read TGTGCCAGCAGTTCAGTTTCCTACAATGAGCAGTTCTTC. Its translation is CASSSVSYNEQFF.

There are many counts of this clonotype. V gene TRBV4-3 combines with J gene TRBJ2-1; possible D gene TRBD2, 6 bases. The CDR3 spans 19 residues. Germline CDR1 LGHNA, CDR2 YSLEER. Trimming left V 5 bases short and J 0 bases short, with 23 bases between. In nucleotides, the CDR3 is TGCGCCAGCAGCAAAAGGAGGAGGGCAGCGGGCAGCTCCTACAATGAGCAGTTCTTC. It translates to CASSKRRRAAGSSYNEQFF.

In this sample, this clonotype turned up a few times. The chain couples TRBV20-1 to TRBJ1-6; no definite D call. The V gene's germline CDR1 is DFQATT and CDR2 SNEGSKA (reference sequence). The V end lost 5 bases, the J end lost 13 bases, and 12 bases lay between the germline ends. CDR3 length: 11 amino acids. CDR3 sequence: CSAGGRGPLHF. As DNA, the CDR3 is TGCAGTGCTGGAGGACGCGGGCCCCTCCACTTT.

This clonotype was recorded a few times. The CDR3 DNA reads as TGTGCCAGTAGTATAGTCTCGGATTTCACTGAAGCTTTCTTT. It yields the protein CASSIVSDFTEAFF. The genes are TRBV19 and TRBJ1-1; no reliable D call. Germline CDR1 reads LNHDA; CDR2 reads SQIVND (reference sequence). This CDR3 is built from 14 residues. Trimming took 1 base from V and 4 from J, leaving 10 bases between them.

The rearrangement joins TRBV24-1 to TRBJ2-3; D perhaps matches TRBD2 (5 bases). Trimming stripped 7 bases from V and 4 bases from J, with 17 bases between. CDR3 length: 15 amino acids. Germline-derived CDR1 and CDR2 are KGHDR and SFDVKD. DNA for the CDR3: TGTGCCACCAGCCCCCAGAAGGGAGCATCAGATACGCAGTATTTT. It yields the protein CATSPQKGASDTQYF.

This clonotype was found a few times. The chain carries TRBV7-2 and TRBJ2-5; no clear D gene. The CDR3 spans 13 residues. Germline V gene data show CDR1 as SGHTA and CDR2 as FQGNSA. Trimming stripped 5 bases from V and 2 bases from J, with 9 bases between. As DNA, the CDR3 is TGTGCCAGCAGCCCGCCACCACAAGAGACCCAGTACTTC. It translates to CASSPPPQETQYF.

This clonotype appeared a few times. CDR3 DNA sequence: TGTGCCATCAGGTCCGACGGGGCCGGGGAGCTGTTTTTT. Translation: CAIRSDGAGELFF. The rearrangement links TRBV10-3 to TRBJ2-2; possible D gene TRBD2, 5 bases. This CDR3 contains 13 residues. Germline-derived CDR1 and CDR2 are ENHRY and SYGVKD. Deletions cut 6 bases from V and 6 bases from J, with 11 bases between.

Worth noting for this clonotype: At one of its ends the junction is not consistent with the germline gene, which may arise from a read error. CDR3 protein: CASSPLRDYPGSTDKQYF. As DNA, the CDR3 is TGTGCCAGCTCACCGCTCCGGGACTACCCGGGGAGCACAGATAAGCAGTATTTT. The V call is TRBV18, the J call TRBJ2-3, with 7 bases lining up with TRBD2. CDR1 and CDR2 (germline): KGHSH, LQKENI. The CDR3 consists of 18 residues.

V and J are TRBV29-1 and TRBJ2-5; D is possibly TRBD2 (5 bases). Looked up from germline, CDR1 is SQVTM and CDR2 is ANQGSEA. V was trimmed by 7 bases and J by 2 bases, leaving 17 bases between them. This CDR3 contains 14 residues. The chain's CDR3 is CSAARDQSQETQYF. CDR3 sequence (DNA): TGCAGCGCCGCGAGGGATCAATCACAAGAGACCCAGTACTTC.

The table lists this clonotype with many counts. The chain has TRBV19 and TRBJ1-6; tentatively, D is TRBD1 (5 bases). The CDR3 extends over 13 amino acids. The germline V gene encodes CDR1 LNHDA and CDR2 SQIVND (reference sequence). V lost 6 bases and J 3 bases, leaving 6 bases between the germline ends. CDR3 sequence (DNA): TGTGCCAGTAGCGACAGCTATAATTCACCCCTCCACTTT. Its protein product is CASSDSYNSPLHF. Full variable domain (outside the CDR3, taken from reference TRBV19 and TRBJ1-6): DGGITQSPKYLFRKEGQNVTLSCEQNLNHDAMYWYRQDPGQGLRLIYYSQIVNDFQKGDIAEGYSVSREKKESFPLTVTSAQKNPTAFYLCASSDSYNSPLHFGNGTRLTVT.

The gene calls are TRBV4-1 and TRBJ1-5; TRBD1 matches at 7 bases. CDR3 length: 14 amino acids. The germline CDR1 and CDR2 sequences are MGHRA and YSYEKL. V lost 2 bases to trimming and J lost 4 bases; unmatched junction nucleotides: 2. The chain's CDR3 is CASSQPGQNQPQHF. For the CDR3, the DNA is TGCGCCAGCAGCCAACCGGGACAGAATCAGCCCCAGCATTTT.

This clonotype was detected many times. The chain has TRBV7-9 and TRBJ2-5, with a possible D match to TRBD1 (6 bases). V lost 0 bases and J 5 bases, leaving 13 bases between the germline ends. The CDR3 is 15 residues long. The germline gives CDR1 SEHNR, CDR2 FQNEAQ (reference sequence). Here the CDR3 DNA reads TGTGCCAGCAGCTTAGCGGGACACCTCGGGGAGACCCAGTACTTC. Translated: CASSLAGHLGETQYF.

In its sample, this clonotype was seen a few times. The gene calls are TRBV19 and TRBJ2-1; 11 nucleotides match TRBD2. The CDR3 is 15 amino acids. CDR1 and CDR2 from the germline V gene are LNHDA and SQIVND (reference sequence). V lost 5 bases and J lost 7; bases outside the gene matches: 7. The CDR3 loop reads CASSFSGGAGNEQFF. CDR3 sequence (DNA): TGTGCCAGTAGTTTTAGCGGGGGGGCCGGAAATGAGCAGTTCTTC.

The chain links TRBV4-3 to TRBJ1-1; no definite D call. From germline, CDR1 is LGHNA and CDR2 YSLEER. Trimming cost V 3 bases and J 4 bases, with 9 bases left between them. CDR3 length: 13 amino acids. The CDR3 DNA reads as TGCGCCAGCAGCCAGTGGAGGGCCACTGAAGCTTTCTTT. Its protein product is CASSQWRATEAFF.

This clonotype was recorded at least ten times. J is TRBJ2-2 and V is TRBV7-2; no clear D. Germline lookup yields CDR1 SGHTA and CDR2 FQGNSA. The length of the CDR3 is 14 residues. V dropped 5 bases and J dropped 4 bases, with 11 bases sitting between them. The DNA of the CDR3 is TGTGCCAGCAGCCCGGGTCCGGTCACCGGGGAGCTGTTTTTT. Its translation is CASSPGPVTGELFF.